Presented here are 29 T cell receptor beta chains from one specimen sequenced in a study of blood T cell repertoires in COVID-19. Profiling relied on immunoSEQ multiplex PCR, and the TCRdb table lists in-frame clones only, not all of them. Of about 180,000 clones in the sample, more than 70% were seen once. The sequencing input was peripheral blood. The receptor set was obtained from a man in his forties with active or convalescent COVID-19.

J is TRBJ1-2 and V is TRBV6-5; 8 nucleotides match TRBD1. With 4 bases clipped from V and 2 bases from J, the junction kept 3 bases outside the gene matches. The length of the CDR3 is 14 residues. Germline values: CDR1 MNHEY, CDR2 SVGAGI. CDR3 protein: CASSWDRRNYGYTF. CDR3 nucleotide sequence: TGTGCCAGCAGTTGGGACAGGCGGAACTATGGCTACACCTTC.

The chain recombines TRBV5-8 with TRBJ2-2; D remains ambiguous. CDR1 and CDR2 (germline): SGHTS, YDEGEE. Trimming left V 4 bases short and J 3 bases short, with 16 bases between. The CDR3 contains 16 residues. This chain's CDR3 is CASSPRLFVDTGELFF. The CDR3 DNA is TGTGCCAGCAGCCCCCGGTTGTTCGTCGACACCGGGGAGCTGTTTTTT. The full variable domain, its missing parts supplied by reference TRBV5-8 and TRBJ2-2, is EAGVTQSPTHLIKTRGQQATLRCSPISGHTSVYWYQQALGLGLQFLLWYDEGEERNRGNFPPRFSGRQFPNYSSELNVNALELEDSALYLCASSPRLFVDTGELFFGEGSRLTVL.

J is TRBJ1-2 and V is TRBV30, with D unresolved. V dropped 0 bases and J dropped 2 bases, with 7 bases sitting between them. The CDR3 totals 13 residues. Looked up from germline, CDR1 is GTSNPN and CDR2 is SVGIG (reference sequence). CDR3 loop: CAWSVSANYGYTF. The CDR3 region has the DNA TGTGCCTGGAGTGTTAGTGCGAACTATGGCTACACCTTC.

V is TRBV15 and J is TRBJ1-2; D gene uncertain. Germline V gives CDR1 LNHNV, CDR2 YYDKDF (reference sequence). V was clipped by 4 bases and J by 0 bases, with 6 bases between them. This CDR3 has 13 residues. CDR3 sequence reads: CATSIQANYGYTF. The CDR3 nucleotides read TGTGCCACCAGCATCCAGGCTAACTATGGCTACACCTTC.

This chain connects TRBV6-1 to TRBJ1-1, with a tentative D call TRBD1 (6 bases). Trimming stripped 5 bases from V and 3 bases from J, with 13 bases between. This CDR3 is 14 amino acids long. Germline CDR1 MNHNS, CDR2 SASEGT. CDR3 bases: TGTGCCAGCAGTTTGGGGGGGCAGTACACTGAAGCTTTCTTT. Encoded protein: CASSLGGQYTEAFF.

This chain joins TRBV6-6 and TRBJ2-2, with D possibly matching TRBD1 (6 bases). V was clipped by 6 bases and J by 5 bases, with 10 bases between them. Germline CDR1 and CDR2: MNHNY and SVGAGI (reference sequence). The CDR3 spans 13 residues. CDR3: CASRTGQTGELFF. CDR3 bases: TGTGCCAGCAGGACAGGACAGACCGGGGAGCTGTTTTTT.

The chain uses TRBV4-2 and TRBJ2-3; 9 bases align to TRBD2. Germline CDR1 LGHNA, CDR2 YNFKEQ. This CDR3 spans 16 amino acids. The trim removed 4 bases at V and 2 bases at J, leaving 7 bases unmatched. The CDR3: CASSLTAGGDTDTQYF. The CDR3 DNA follows: TGTGCCAGCAGCCTCACAGCGGGGGGAGACACAGATACGCAGTATTTT.

This chain uses TRBV4-1 with TRBJ2-1; D gene unclear. CDR3 length: 14 amino acids. Germline CDR1 and CDR2: MGHRA and YSYEKL. Trimming cost V 2 bases and J 4 bases, with 9 bases left between them. CDR3 sequence reads: CASSQNTVYNEQFF. Written as DNA, the CDR3 is TGCGCCAGCAGCCAAAATACAGTTTACAATGAGCAGTTCTTC.

The chain couples TRBV4-1 to TRBJ1-1; a weak D match, TRBD1 (6 bases). V was shortened by 3 bases and J by 0 bases, with 32 bases between the two germline ends. Germline V gives CDR1 MGHRA, CDR2 YSYEKL. The CDR3 has 22 amino acids. For the CDR3, the DNA is TGCGCCAGCAGCCACATGGTGCGCCGCCGGGACACCCAGACGGGAATGAACACTGAAGCTTTCTTT. As protein: CASSHMVRRRDTQTGMNTEAFF.

J is TRBJ1-2 and V is TRBV6-6; 7 bases fit TRBD1. Germline assignment: CDR1 MNHNY and CDR2 SVGAGI (reference sequence). V was clipped by 1 base and J by 3 bases; unmatched bases: 5. This CDR3 is 15 amino acids long. Here the CDR3 DNA reads TGTGCCAGCAGTTACTATTCCGGGACAGACTATGGCTACACCTTC. As protein: CASSYYSGTDYGYTF.

The rearrangement joins TRBV5-1 to TRBJ2-3; 12 bases align to TRBD2. After removal of 4 bases from V and 2 bases from J, the junction contained 5 bases not matched to a gene. Germline CDR1 and CDR2: SGHRS and YFSETQ. CDR3 length: 16 residues. In nucleotides, the CDR3 is TGCGCCAGCAGCCAATCTAGCGGGGGGGTCACAGATACGCAGTATTTT. Protein sequence: CASSQSSGGVTDTQYF.

The chain is built from TRBV18 and TRBJ2-5, with D maybe TRBD2 (6 bases). This CDR3 is built from 14 residues. Trimming pared 4 bases from V and 5 bases from J, leaving 14 bases between. Germline V lookup: CDR1 KGHSH, CDR2 LQKENI. CDR3 amino acids: CASSRGQGGETQYF. The CDR3 coding sequence is TGTGCCAGCTCACGAGGGCAGGGAGGTGAGACCCAGTACTTC.

In its sample, this clone was seen once. The genes are TRBV6-1 and TRBJ2-3, with 8 bases lining up with TRBD2. The CDR3 extends over 16 amino acids. Per germline, CDR1 MNHNS and CDR2 SASEGT. Unmatched junction bases numbered 5, after V lost 3 bases and J lost 0 bases. The CDR3 DNA is TGTGCCAGCAGTGAGGTTAGCGGGGCTAGCACAGATACGCAGTATTTT. This gives the protein CASSEVSGASTDTQYF.

The V call is TRBV6-4, the J call TRBJ2-1, with 7 bases aligning to TRBD1. Trimming at V came to 2 bases and at J to 5 bases, leaving 0 bases not matched to a gene. CDR1 is MRHNA, CDR2 SNTAGT, per germline. The CDR3 runs to 13 residues. The CDR3 bases are TGTGCCAGCAGTGACAGGGGGCACAATGAGCAGTTCTTC. Translation gives CASSDRGHNEQFF.

This chain joins TRBV11-2 and TRBJ1-6; perhaps TRBD1 as D (5 bases). This CDR3 has 14 amino acids. The germline CDR1 and CDR2 sequences are SGHAT and FQNNGV. V lost 6 bases and J 8 bases, leaving 14 bases between the germline ends. The CDR3 DNA follows: TGTGCCAGCAGTTCAGGGTTCTCGGATTCACCCCTCCACTTT. Its translation: CASSSGFSDSPLHF.

This chain links TRBV4-1 with TRBJ2-7, with a possible D match to TRBD1 (6 bases). CDR3 length equals 14 residues. Per germline, CDR1 MGHRA and CDR2 YSYEKL. V shed 4 bases and J shed 2 bases, with 12 bases lying between them. The CDR3 protein is CASSPRDTTYEQYF. The CDR3 coding sequence is TGCGCCAGCAGCCCCCGGGACACAACCTACGAGCAGTACTTC.

This chain uses TRBV24-1 with TRBJ1-6; D is possibly TRBD1 (6 bases). The CDR3 runs to 12 residues. V lost 5 bases and J 12 bases, leaving 10 bases between the germline ends. CDR1 and CDR2 from the germline V gene are KGHDR and SFDVKD. The CDR3 DNA reads TGTGCCACCAGTGCCCCGACAGGACCCCTCCACTTT. Translated: CATSAPTGPLHF.

V usage is TRBV12-3 or TRBV12-4 and J usage is TRBJ1-2, with D possibly matching TRBD1 (5 bases). The length of the CDR3 is 13 residues. V dropped 6 bases and J dropped 4 bases, with 12 bases sitting between them. The CDR3 DNA reads TGTGCCAGCAGCCCGGAGGGACGCTATGGCTACACCTTC. As protein: CASSPEGRYGYTF.

The J gene is TRBJ1-2, the V gene TRBV27; D perhaps matches TRBD1 (5 bases). The CDR3 runs to 17 residues. Trimming cost V 4 bases and J 4 bases, with 22 bases left between them. Germline V gene data show CDR1 as MNHEY and CDR2 as SMNVEV (reference sequence). CDR3 coding DNA: TGTGCCAGCAGTTCCAGTTATCGGGGGGACTACTTCTATGGCTACACCTTC. This sequence encodes CASSSSYRGDYFYGYTF.

This sequence joins TRBV7-6 and TRBJ2-7, with TRBD2 identical over 9 bases. CDR3 size: 16 residues. V trimming: 4 bases; J trimming: 2 bases; junction bases outside the gene matches: 9. Germline CDR1 reads SGHVS; CDR2 reads FNYEAQ. CDR3 in DNA: TGTGCCAGCAGCTCAACCGGGACTAGCAATACCTACGAGCAGTACTTC. This gives the protein CASSSTGTSNTYEQYF.

The genes are TRBV30 and TRBJ2-2; a possible D gene is TRBD1 (6 bases). The CDR3 length is 14 residues. V lost 4 bases to trimming and J lost 4 bases, with 13 bases between them. Germline V gene sequence: CDR1 GTSNPN, CDR2 SVGIG (reference sequence). CDR3: CAWNPTGLTGELFF. CDR3 in DNA: TGTGCCTGGAATCCAACAGGGCTCACCGGGGAGCTGTTTTTT.

The table lists this clone with a few counts. V gene TRBV7-9 combines with J gene TRBJ2-1; 9 bases agree with TRBD2. Germline lookup yields CDR1 SEHNR and CDR2 FQNEAQ (reference sequence). The length of the CDR3 is 17 residues. With 4 bases clipped from V and 4 bases from J, the junction kept 11 bases outside the gene matches. The CDR3, as DNA: TGTGCCAGCAGCTCCTTGCGGGAGGGGGGCCTTTACAATGAGCAGTTCTTC. It specifies CASSSLREGGLYNEQFF.

The V and J genes are TRBV29-1 and TRBJ1-2; 8 bases fit TRBD1. With 2 bases clipped from V and 1 base from J, the junction kept 6 bases outside the gene matches. CDR1 and CDR2 from the germline V gene are SQVTM and ANQGSEA. The CDR3 extends over 15 amino acids. The CDR3 DNA reads TGCAGCGTTGAAAGGAGACAGGGGAATAACTATGGCTACACCTTC. Translated: CSVERRQGNNYGYTF. Filled out from reference TRBV29-1 and TRBJ1-2, the complete variable domain reads SAVISQKPSRDICQRGTSLTIQCQVDSQVTMMFWYRQQPGQSLTLIATANQGSEATYESGFVIDKFPISRPNLTFSTLTVSNMSPEDSSIYLCSVERRQGNNYGYTFGSGTRLTVV.

The chain joins TRBV18 to TRBJ1-6; TRBD1 might be the D (5 bases). Germline V gives CDR1 KGHSH, CDR2 LQKENI. The V end was cut by 3 bases, the J end by 8 bases, with 17 bases between. The CDR3 has 16 residues. The CDR3 nucleotides are TGTGCCAGCTCACCGCGACCCAGGGCGACGGATTCACCCCTCCACTTT. Translation gives CASSPRPRATDSPLHF.

The chain is built from TRBV12-5 and TRBJ2-7; 9 nucleotides match TRBD1. J lost 2 bases, V lost 3 bases, and 8 bases had no gene match. Looked up from germline, CDR1 is LGHNT and CDR2 is FRNRAP. This CDR3 comprises 16 residues. CDR3: CASGLELGQGPYEQYF. As DNA, the CDR3 is TGTGCTAGTGGTTTAGAATTGGGACAGGGTCCCTACGAGCAGTACTTC.

The chain joins TRBV7-9 to TRBJ1-3; 9 bases are shared with TRBD1. With 4 bases clipped from V and 4 bases from J, the junction kept 17 bases outside the gene matches. The CDR3 is made up of 19 amino acids. CDR1 is SEHNR, CDR2 FQNEAQ, per germline (reference sequence). This CDR3 reads CASSSRTGDQRTTGNTIYF. As DNA, the CDR3 is TGTGCCAGCAGCTCCCGGACAGGGGACCAGCGGACGACCGGAAACACCATATATTTT.

The genes are TRBV30 and TRBJ2-1; 12 nucleotides align to TRBD2. The CDR3 consists of 16 residues. CDR1 GTSNPN and CDR2 SVGIG come from the germline V gene (reference sequence). The J segment lost 5 bases and the V segment lost 2 bases, leaving 7 bases of the junction unmatched. As DNA, the CDR3 is TGTGCCTGGAGTACCCCTAGCGGGGGGGCCCACAATGAGCAGTTCTTC. This codes for CAWSTPSGGAHNEQFF.

This chain's CDR3 is CASSRIAGNRNEQFF. The CDR3 DNA reads as TGTGCCAGCAGCCGTATAGCGGGAAACCGAAATGAGCAGTTCTTC. The chain has TRBV11-2 and TRBJ2-1; 8 bases fit TRBD2. From germline, CDR1 is SGHAT and CDR2 FQNNGV. This CDR3 has 15 amino acids. J gave up 7 bases and V 5 bases, and 10 bases lay outside the gene matches.

J is TRBJ2-5 and V is TRBV28; 7 bases are shared with TRBD2. J was trimmed by 0 bases and V by 2 bases; bases with no gene match: 6. Germline CDR1 MDHEN, CDR2 SYDVKM. The CDR3 has 16 residues. The CDR3 sequence: CASSLRSGVNQETQYF. The CDR3, as DNA: TGTGCCAGCAGTTTAAGGAGCGGGGTGAACCAAGAGACCCAGTACTTC.